Below, 29 T cell receptor beta chains from the same sample are listed, as sequenced in a study of blood T cell repertoires in COVID-19. Libraries were prepared by immunoSEQ multiplex PCR; TCRdb keeps only in-frame clonotypes and omits some of them. There are several thousand clones in the sample; around 90% occur only once, and more than 20% lies in the top ten. The specimen sequenced was peripheral blood. These receptor sequences come from a human donor in a cohort sampled during active COVID-19.

J is TRBJ2-7 and V is TRBV21-1; the D call of TRBD2 is as the table states it, not checked on the DNA. TRBV21-1 is reported as a pseudogene. The CDR3 has 15 residues. This CDR3 is CASSKVGGNSYEQYF. DNA of the CDR3: TGTGCCAGCAGCAAAGTGGGAGGGAACTCCTACGAGCAGTACTTC.

J is TRBJ1-3 and V is TRBV4-1; no clear D. Germline CDR1 and CDR2: MGHRA and YSYEKL. The ends were cut back, 3 bases at V and 0 bases at J, with 6 bases in the middle. The CDR3 consists of 14 residues. The CDR3 DNA reads TGCGCCAGCAGCCACCTGTTCTCTGGAAACACCATATATTTT. This translates into CASSHLFSGNTIYF.

The chain carries TRBV5-1 and TRBJ1-6, with D possibly matching TRBD1 (6 bases). The germline CDR1 and CDR2 sequences are SGHRS and YFSETQ. The length of the CDR3 is 17 residues. Trimming shortened V by 4 bases and J by 1 base, and 15 bases separated the two germline ends. CDR3 DNA: TGCGCCAGCAGCCTCGGCAAGGGGGTGTCCTATAATTCACCCCTCCACTTT. Its protein is CASSLGKGVSYNSPLHF.

The genes are TRBV11-2 and TRBJ1-6, with a possible D match to TRBD1 (6 bases). The germline CDR1 and CDR2 sequences are SGHAT and FQNNGV. This CDR3 region has 16 residues. V lost 3 bases to trimming and J lost 9 bases, with 18 bases between them. CDR3 residues: CASSLAGAIVGSPLHF. DNA of the CDR3: TGTGCCAGCAGCTTGGCAGGGGCCATAGTAGGTTCACCCCTCCACTTT.

Here the CDR3 reads CASSPSAGLEQYF. The CDR3, as DNA: TGTGCCAGCAGCCCGAGCGCAGGACTCGAGCAGTACTTC. V usage is TRBV11-2 and J usage is TRBJ2-7; the D gene is possibly TRBD2 (5 bases). The CDR3 has 13 amino acids. Germline assignment: CDR1 SGHAT and CDR2 FQNNGV. V was cut by 5 bases and J by 6 bases, with 14 bases left in between.

J is TRBJ1-1 and V is TRBV5-8; 7 bases agree with TRBD1. The CDR3 covers 16 residues. The trim removed 7 bases at V and 4 bases at J, leaving 16 bases unmatched. Germline loops: CDR1 SGHTS, CDR2 YDEGEE. The CDR3 sequence is CASGPWVGRGATEAFF. The CDR3 nucleotides are TGTGCCAGCGGACCCTGGGTGGGCAGGGGGGCCACTGAAGCTTTCTTT.

The table lists this clone with a few counts. V is TRBV2 and J is TRBJ2-5; 9 nucleotides agree with TRBD1. CDR3 length: 14 amino acids. Germline V CDR1 and CDR2: SNHLY, FYNNEI. V shed 7 bases and J 1 base; nucleotides not matched to a gene: 4. CDR3 DNA sequence: TGTGCCAGCAATTACAGGGGGCCCCAAGAGACCCAGTACTTC. It yields the protein CASNYRGPQETQYF.

This chain links TRBV2 with TRBJ2-1, with 7 bases fitting TRBD1. Germline V gene lookup returns CDR1 SNHLY and CDR2 FYNNEI. CDR3 length: 14 amino acids. Unmatched junction bases numbered 8, after V lost 5 bases and J lost 7 bases. In DNA, the CDR3 is TGTGCCAGCAGTAAGACAGGGATCGGAAATGAGCAGTTCTTC. As protein: CASSKTGIGNEQFF.

The rearrangement joins TRBV5-6 to TRBJ2-7; 12 bases match TRBD2. Germline CDR1 SGHDT, CDR2 YYEEEE. J lost 4 bases, V lost 4 bases, and 3 bases had no gene match. The CDR3 contains 14 residues. This CDR3 is CASSRLAGVYEQYF. The CDR3 bases are TGTGCCAGCAGCCGACTAGCGGGAGTTTACGAGCAGTACTTC. Variable domain in full (rest from reference TRBV5-6 and TRBJ2-7): DAGVTQSPTHLIKTRGQQVTLRCSPKSGHDTVSWYQQALGQGPQFIFQYYEEEERQRGNFPDRFSGHQFPNYSSELNVNALLLGDSALYLCASSRLAGVYEQYFGPGTRLTVT.

This chain joins TRBV5-4 and TRBJ2-5; D is perhaps TRBD2 (6 bases). CDR1 is SGHNT, CDR2 YYREEE, per germline (reference sequence). The CDR3 spans 14 residues. Between the trimmed V and J ends, which lost 1 base and 3 bases, there was a span of 10 bases. This chain's CDR3 is CASSLSGSKETQYF. Written as DNA, the CDR3 is TGTGCCAGCAGCTTGAGCGGGTCGAAAGAGACCCAGTACTTC.

For this clone: Sequence at one end of the junction differs from germline and may be a read error. The chain joins TRBV4-2 to TRBJ2-3; weak D call: TRBD2 (6 bases). The length of the CDR3 is 15 residues. Germline V lookup: CDR1 LGHNA, CDR2 YNFKEQ. As DNA, the CDR3 is TGTGCCAGCAGTCAAGATCAGCGGGTAGAAGATACGCAGTATTTT. It translates to CASSQDQRVEDTQYF.

This chain connects TRBV19 to TRBJ2-7; the match to TRBD2 covers 15 bases. Trimming at V came to 6 bases and at J to 5 bases, leaving 14 bases not matched to a gene. Germline CDR1 reads LNHDA; CDR2 reads SQIVND (reference sequence). The CDR3 length is 18 residues. The CDR3 is CASRPSSRTSGRVHEQYF. The CDR3 region has the DNA TGTGCCAGTAGGCCGAGCTCCCGGACTAGCGGGAGGGTCCACGAGCAGTACTTC.

This rearrangement joins TRBV4-2 to TRBJ2-7; no clear D gene. The CDR3 is 16 residues long. Trimming stripped 0 bases from V and 0 bases from J, with 12 bases between. The germline CDR1 and CDR2 sequences are LGHNA and YNFKEQ. CDR3 DNA: TGTGCCAGCAGCCAAGAGACGGCAGGTGGCTCCTACGAGCAGTACTTC. It translates to CASSQETAGGSYEQYF.

V usage is TRBV15 and J usage is TRBJ2-2; 11 bases are a match to TRBD2. This CDR3 contains 14 residues. V shed 8 bases and J 6 bases; nucleotides not matched to a gene: 5. The germline CDR1 and CDR2 sequences are LNHNV and YYDKDF (reference sequence). CDR3 nucleotides: TGTGCCACCCGGGCTAGCGGGAGGTCCGGGGAGCTGTTTTTT. Translation gives CATRASGRSGELFF.

In DNA, the CDR3 is TGCGCCAGCAGTGAGGACGGGATGACCTTCGATGAGCAGTACTTC. This codes for CASSEDGMTFDEQYF. The chain recombines TRBV10-1 with TRBJ2-7, with a weak D call TRBD2 (5 bases). Trimming shortened V by 2 bases and J by 7 bases, and 18 bases separated the two germline ends. Germline CDR1 is WNHNN and CDR2 is SYGVQD (reference sequence). CDR3 length: 15 residues.

This chain links TRBV29-1 with TRBJ2-5; 8 nucleotides line up with TRBD2. The CDR3 has 14 amino acids. V was clipped by 3 bases and J by 4 bases; unmatched bases: 7. Germline-derived CDR1 and CDR2 are SQVTM and ANQGSEA. CDR3 protein: CSVEYSGMVETQYF. The CDR3 DNA reads as TGCAGCGTTGAGTATAGCGGGATGGTAGAGACCCAGTACTTC. The full variable domain, in which reference TRBV29-1 and TRBJ2-5 provide the parts outside the CDR3, is SAVISQKPSRDICQRGTSLTIQCQVDSQVTMMFWYRQQPGQSLTLIATANQGSEATYESGFVIDKFPISRPNLTFSTLTVSNMSPEDSSIYLCSVEYSGMVETQYFGPGTRLLVL.

This sequence joins TRBV18 and TRBJ2-5; TRBD1 matches 7 bases. The junction had 3 bases not matched to a gene; V was cut back by 3 bases and J by 2 bases. The CDR3 has 14 amino acids. CDR1 KGHSH and CDR2 LQKENI come from the germline V gene. CDR3 sequence reads: CASSPWDRQETQYF. The CDR3 nucleotides are TGTGCCAGCTCACCCTGGGACAGACAAGAGACCCAGTACTTC.

This chain uses TRBV3-1 (or the pseudogene TRBV3-2) with TRBJ2-4; weak D call: TRBD2 (7 bases). The ends were cut back, 4 bases at V and 1 base at J, with 20 bases in the middle. This CDR3 has 18 amino acids. CDR1 and CDR2 from the germline V gene are LGHDT and YNNKEL (reference sequence). CDR3 region: CASSRSEEGGCAKNIQYF. CDR3 in DNA: TGTGCCAGCAGCCGGTCAGAAGAGGGGGGGTGTGCCAAAAACATTCAGTACTTC.

The chain couples TRBV7-3 to TRBJ2-1; tentative D call: TRBD1 (5 bases). The CDR3 spans 15 residues. Germline CDR1 is SGHTA and CDR2 is FQGTGA. V was shortened by 3 bases and J by 3 bases, with 12 bases between the two germline ends. The CDR3 sequence: CASSLGRISYNEQFF. The CDR3 nucleotides are TGTGCCAGCAGCTTGGGGCGGATTAGCTACAATGAGCAGTTCTTC.

This clone was observed a single time. The chain carries TRBV2 and TRBJ2-5; 11 nucleotides line up with TRBD1. CDR1 and CDR2 from the germline V gene are SNHLY and FYNNEI. V was clipped by 6 bases and J by 4 bases; unmatched bases: 7. This CDR3 has 15 residues. CDR3 region: CASRAGTGGGETQYF. The CDR3 nucleotides read TGTGCCAGCAGGGCAGGGACAGGGGGAGGAGAGACCCAGTACTTC.

The gene calls are TRBV5-1 and TRBJ2-5, with 7 bases aligning to TRBD2. V was clipped by 0 bases and J by 0 bases; unmatched bases: 5. CDR3 size: 16 residues. Germline V gene lookup returns CDR1 SGHRS and CDR2 YFSETQ. As DNA, the CDR3 is TGCGCCAGCAGCTTGGGAGGAGCGGGGTACCAAGAGACCCAGTACTTC. Amino acids: CASSLGGAGYQETQYF. The whole variable domain, remainder taken from reference TRBV5-1 and TRBJ2-5, is KAGVTQTPRYLIKTRGQQVTLSCSPISGHRSVSWYQQTPGQGLQFLFEYFSETQRNKGNFPGRFSGRQFSNSRSEMNVSTLELGDSALYLCASSLGGAGYQETQYFGPGTRLLVL.

CDR3 in DNA: TGTGCCAGCAGCCGAAGCGGGACAGGGGAGGTCGATGAGCAGTTCTTC. Its protein product is CASSRSGTGEVDEQFF. The rearrangement joins TRBV3-1 (or the pseudogene TRBV3-2) to TRBJ2-1; 10 positions match TRBD1. V was pared by 4 bases and J by 8 bases, with 11 bases of the junction left unmatched. The germline CDR1 and CDR2 sequences are LGHDT and YNNKEL (reference sequence). The CDR3 is 16 amino acids.

The rearrangement joins TRBV12-5 to TRBJ1-1; 12 bases agree with TRBD1. The CDR3 sequence is 13 residues long. CDR1 LGHNT and CDR2 FRNRAP come from the germline V gene. Trimming at V came to 4 bases and at J to 9 bases, leaving 3 bases not matched to a gene. Written as DNA, the CDR3 is TGTGCTAGTGGTTCCGGGACAGGGGGCAAAGCTTTCTTT. Translating it yields CASGSGTGGKAFF.

This clone appeared a single time. The chain carries TRBV12-5 and TRBJ1-1; 8 nucleotides align to TRBD1. After removal of 6 bases from V and 4 bases from J, the junction contained 16 bases not matched to a gene. The germline V gene has CDR1 LGHNT and CDR2 FRNRAP. This CDR3 is 17 amino acids long. CDR3 coding DNA: TGTGCTAGTGGGCAGACAGGGGTAGGCCGATTGATCACTGAAGCTTTCTTT. Protein: CASGQTGVGRLITEAFF.

This rearrangement joins TRBV28 to TRBJ2-7; TRBD1 matches at 8 bases. The length of the CDR3 is 16 residues. With 3 bases clipped from V and 2 bases from J, the junction kept 9 bases outside the gene matches. Germline assignment: CDR1 MDHEN and CDR2 SYDVKM. CDR3 in DNA: TGTGCCAGCAGTTTTGCCTTAGGGGACAGGACCTACGAGCAGTACTTC. This encodes CASSFALGDRTYEQYF.

V usage is TRBV2 and J usage is TRBJ1-1, with 11 bases fitting TRBD1. Trimming took 10 bases from V and 6 from J; bases not matched to a gene: 7. Germline CDR1 is SNHLY and CDR2 is FYNNEI. The CDR3 runs 13 residues. CDR3 nucleotides: TGTGCCACCGGACAGGGGGCGCAAGCTGAAGCTTTCTTT. Residues: CATGQGAQAEAFF.

The CDR3 DNA is TGTGCCAGCAGCCAAGATGGGCGGACAGGGGATGACTATAATTCACCCCTCCACTTT. Its protein product is CASSQDGRTGDDYNSPLHF. The chain joins TRBV3-1 (or the pseudogene TRBV3-2) to TRBJ1-6; the match to TRBD1 covers 9 bases. With 0 bases clipped from V and 3 bases from J, the junction kept 9 bases outside the gene matches. CDR1 and CDR2 (germline): LGHDT, YNNKEL (reference sequence). The CDR3 runs to 19 residues.

The genes are TRBV12-5 and TRBJ1-2, with 7 positions matching TRBD1. This CDR3 comprises 13 residues. With V trimmed by 5 bases and J by 5 bases, 5 bases remained unmatched. Germline V gives CDR1 LGHNT, CDR2 FRNRAP. The CDR3: CASGTQGKYGYTF. CDR3 bases: TGTGCTAGTGGTACACAGGGGAAGTATGGCTACACCTTC.

This rearrangement joins TRBV6-5 to TRBJ1-5; TRBD1 matches 7 bases. The CDR3 has 15 amino acids. The germline V gene encodes CDR1 MNHEY and CDR2 SVGAGI. After removal of 6 bases from V and 1 base from J, the junction contained 6 bases not matched to a gene. DNA for the CDR3: TGTGCCAGCAGCCACAGGGGCCAAAGCAATCAGCCCCAGCATTTT. As protein: CASSHRGQSNQPQHF.